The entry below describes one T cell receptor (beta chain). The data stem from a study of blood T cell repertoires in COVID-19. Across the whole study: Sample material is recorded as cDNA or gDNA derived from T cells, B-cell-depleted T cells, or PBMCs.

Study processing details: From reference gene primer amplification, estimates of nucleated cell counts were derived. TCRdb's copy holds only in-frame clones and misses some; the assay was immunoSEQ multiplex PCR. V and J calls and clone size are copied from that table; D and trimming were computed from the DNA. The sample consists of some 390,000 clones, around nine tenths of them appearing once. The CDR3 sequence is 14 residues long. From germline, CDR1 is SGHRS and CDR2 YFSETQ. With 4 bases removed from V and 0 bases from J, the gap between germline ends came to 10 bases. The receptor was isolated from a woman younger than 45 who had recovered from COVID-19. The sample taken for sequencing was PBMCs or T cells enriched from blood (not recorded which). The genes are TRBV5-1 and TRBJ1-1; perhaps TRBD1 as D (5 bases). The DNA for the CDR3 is TGCGCCAGCAGCCCCGGGACTTTGAACACTGAAGCTTTCTTT. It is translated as CASSPGTLNTEAFF.